This TCR beta chain was recorded in a study of shared clonotypes between healthy human individuals. About the study: Plates per donor: three CD4 naive, three CD4 memory, two CD8 naive, one CD8 memory.

The CDR3 length is 15 residues. Germline CDR1 reads MDHEN; CDR2 reads SYDVKM. The V end was cut by 2 bases, the J end by 2 bases, with 10 bases between. For every subset, genomic DNA was evenly distributed across several immunoSEQ plates. Only in-frame clones appear in the TCRdb table, and some are missing; sequencing was by immunoSEQ multiplex PCR. The sample lists roughly 2.2 million clones, about 92% occurring once. Only one count was recorded for this clone. The TCR originated in a young man in good health. Some clones in this sample may be carry-over from other donors' samples. The chain has TRBV28 and TRBJ1-5; D remains ambiguous. The material sequenced was naive CD4+ T cells from PBMCs. The sample's subset: CD45RA+ positively selected. The CDR3 here is CASSLAKKGNQPQHF. CDR3 nucleotides: TGTGCCAGCAGTTTAGCGAAGAAAGGCAATCAGCCCCAGCATTTT.